This T cell receptor (beta chain) was documented in a study of graft-versus-host responses after intestinal transplantation. General study results and limits: Analysis identified GvH clones in recipient marrow, with some appearing first in ileum or blood.

The data were produced by immunoSEQ multiplex PCR, yet TCRdb's version contains in-frame clones alone and is incomplete. The sample shows 95,000 to 150,000 clones, around 95% of them seen only once. Trimming removed 4 bases from V and 1 base from J, with 10 bases in between. This CDR3 comprises 14 residues. Germline CDR1 reads SGHTA; CDR2 reads FQGNSA. Turning to this clone: Its specificity is unknown.

This chain connects TRBV7-2 to TRBJ2-5, with D unclear. The source material was unstimulated CD8+ T cells sorted from spleen or lymph node cells, sampled before intestinal transplant. The sequence derives from a human donor who received an intestinal transplant. The CDR3 DNA follows: TGTGCCAGCAGCTGGGCCGCATCCCAAGAGACCCAGTACTTC. It codes for CASSWAASQETQYF.